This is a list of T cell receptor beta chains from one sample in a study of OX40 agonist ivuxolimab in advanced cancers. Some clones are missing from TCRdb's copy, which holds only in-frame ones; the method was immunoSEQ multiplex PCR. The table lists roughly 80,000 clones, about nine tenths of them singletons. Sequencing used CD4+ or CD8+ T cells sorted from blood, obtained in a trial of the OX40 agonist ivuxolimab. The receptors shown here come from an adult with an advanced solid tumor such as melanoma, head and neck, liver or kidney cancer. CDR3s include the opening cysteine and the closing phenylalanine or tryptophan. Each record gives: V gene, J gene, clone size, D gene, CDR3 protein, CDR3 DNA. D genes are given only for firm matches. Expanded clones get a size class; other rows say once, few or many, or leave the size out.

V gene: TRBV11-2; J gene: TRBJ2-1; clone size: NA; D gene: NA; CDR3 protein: CASTILQGQNEQFF; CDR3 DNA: TGTGCCAGCACCATCCTGCAGGGTCAGAATGAGCAGTTCTTC
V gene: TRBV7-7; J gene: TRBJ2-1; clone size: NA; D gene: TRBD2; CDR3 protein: CASSLGLAGLNEQFF; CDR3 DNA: TGTGCCAGCAGCCTCGGACTAGCGGGGCTCAATGAGCAGTTCTTC
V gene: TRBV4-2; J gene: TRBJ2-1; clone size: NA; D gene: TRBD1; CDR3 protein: CASSQADRVSYNEQFF; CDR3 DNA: TGTGCCAGCAGCCAAGCGGACAGGGTCTCCTACAATGAGCAGTTCTTC
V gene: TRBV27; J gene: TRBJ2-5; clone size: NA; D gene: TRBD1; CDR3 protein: CASRRTGRQETQYF; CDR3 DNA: TGTGCCAGCAGGCGGACAGGGCGCCAAGAGACCCAGTACTTC
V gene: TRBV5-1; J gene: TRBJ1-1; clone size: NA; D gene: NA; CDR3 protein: CASSFKGFGDTEAFF; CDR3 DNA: TGCGCCAGCAGCTTTAAGGGGTTTGGAGACACTGAAGCTTTCTTT
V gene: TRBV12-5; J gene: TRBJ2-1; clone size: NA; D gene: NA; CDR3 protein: CASGPGVGGIWYEQFF; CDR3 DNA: TGTGCTAGTGGTCCTGGGGTGGGGGGTATATGGTATGAGCAGTTCTTC
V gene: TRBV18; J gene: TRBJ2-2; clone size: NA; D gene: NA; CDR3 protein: CASSLGTRDTPGELFF; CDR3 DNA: TGTGCCAGCTCCCTTGGGACAAGGGATACGCCGGGGGAGCTGTTTTTT
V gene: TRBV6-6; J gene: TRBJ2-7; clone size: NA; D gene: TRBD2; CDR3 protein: CASSYQGLAASREQYF; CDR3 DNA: TGTGCCAGCAGTTATCAAGGACTAGCGGCCTCCCGCGAGCAGTACTTC
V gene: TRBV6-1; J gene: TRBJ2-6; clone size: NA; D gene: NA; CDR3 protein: CASSEDSSGANVLTF; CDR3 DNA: TGTGCCAGCAGTGAAGACAGCTCTGGGGCCAACGTCCTGACTTTC
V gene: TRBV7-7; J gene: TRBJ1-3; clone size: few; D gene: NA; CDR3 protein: CASSSDFGNTIYF; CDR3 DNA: TGTGCCAGCAGCTCAGATTTCGGAAACACCATATATTTT
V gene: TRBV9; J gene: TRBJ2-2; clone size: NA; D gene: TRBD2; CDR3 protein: CASSVGTSGRALTGELFF; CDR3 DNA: TGTGCCAGCAGCGTAGGGACTAGCGGGAGGGCTTTGACCGGGGAGCTGTTTTTT
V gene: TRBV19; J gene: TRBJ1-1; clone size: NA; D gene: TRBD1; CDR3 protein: CASRDRLNTEAFF; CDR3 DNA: TGTGCCAGTCGGGACAGGTTGAACACTGAAGCTTTCTTT
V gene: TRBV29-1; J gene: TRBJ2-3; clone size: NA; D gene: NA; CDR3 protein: CSVESPPSRYF; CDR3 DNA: TGCAGCGTTGAGTCTCCCCCCAGCCGGTATTTT
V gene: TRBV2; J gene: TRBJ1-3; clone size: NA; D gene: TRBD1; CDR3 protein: CAGQGTGNTIYF; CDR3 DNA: TGTGCCGGACAGGGAACTGGAAACACCATATATTTT
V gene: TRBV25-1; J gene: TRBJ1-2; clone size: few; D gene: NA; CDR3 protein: CASSESVVYGYTF; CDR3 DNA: TGTGCCAGCAGTGAATCAGTGGTCTATGGCTACACCTTC
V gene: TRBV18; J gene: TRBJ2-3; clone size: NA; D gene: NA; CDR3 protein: CASSPPVGVAGDTQYF; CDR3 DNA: TGTGCCAGCTCACCACCGGTAGGGGTTGCGGGAGATACGCAGTATTTT
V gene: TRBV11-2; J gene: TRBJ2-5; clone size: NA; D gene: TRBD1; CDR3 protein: CASSSGGETQYF; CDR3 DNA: TGTGCCAGCAGCTCAGGGGGAGAGACCCAGTACTTC
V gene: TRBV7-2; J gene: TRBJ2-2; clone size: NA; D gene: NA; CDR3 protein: CASSLGGGNTGELFF; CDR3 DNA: TGTGCCAGCAGCTTAGGAGGAGGGAACACCGGGGAGCTGTTTTTT
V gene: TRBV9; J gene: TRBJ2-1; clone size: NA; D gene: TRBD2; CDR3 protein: CASSPQGLAGGLWDEQFF; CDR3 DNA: TGTGCCAGCAGCCCTCAAGGACTAGCGGGAGGGCTTTGGGATGAGCAGTTCTTC
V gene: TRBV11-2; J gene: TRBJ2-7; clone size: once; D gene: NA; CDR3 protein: CASSLDRDLSYEQYF; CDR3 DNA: TGTGCCAGCAGCTTAGACCGGGACCTTTCCTACGAGCAGTACTTC
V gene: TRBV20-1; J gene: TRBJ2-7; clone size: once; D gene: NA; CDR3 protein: CSARDSDEQYF; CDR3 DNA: TGCAGTGCTAGAGATTCGGACGAGCAGTACTTC
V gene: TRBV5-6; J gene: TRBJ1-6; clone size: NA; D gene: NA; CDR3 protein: CASSLMGIGSPLHF; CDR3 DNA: TGTGCCAGCAGCTTGATGGGGATAGGCTCACCCCTCCACTTT